The clone carrying this T cell receptor (beta chain) was counted ten times or more. This entry is derived from a study of regulatory T cells in long-lasting Graves disease. The overall study: Antithyroid drug intake by newly diagnosed Graves' patients had lasted under 3 months.

As to time point: newly diagnosed GD, antithyroid drugs for less than 3 months. PBMC RNA served as the TCR library source. Arm-PCR of CDR3 regions and iRepertoire HTBI primers were the basis on which TCR beta libraries were built. TCRdb called the multiplex PCR reads again in MiXCR, with one record for every CDR3 protein. The data show 530,000 or so distinct CDR3 sequences, about 14% seen once. This CDR3 region has 15 residues. After removal of 2 bases from V and 3 bases from J, the junction contained 4 bases not matched to a gene. Germline V gene data show CDR1 as KGHDR and CDR2 as SFDVKD. These data are also associated with another study on T cells in Graves' hyperthyroidism and ophthalmopathy.

Sequencing used peripheral blood mononuclear cells (PBMCs), obtained at new diagnosis, from a patient treated with antithyroid drugs. The V call is TRBV24-1, the J call TRBJ2-3, with 7 bases aligning to TRBD2. This clonotype was obtained from a man younger than 40 with Graves disease. CDR3 residues: CATSDSRGGTDTQYF. In DNA form, the CDR3 reads TGTGCCACCAGTGATTCTAGGGGAGGGACAGATACGCAGTATTTT.